The present TCR beta chain was sequenced within a study of T cell responses to AZD1222 COVID-19 vaccine. Assay used: immunoSEQ multiplex PCR; TCRdb lists only in-frame clones, some missing. The table records 150,000 to 200,000 clones, less than 95% of them present only once. Trimming cost V 3 bases and J 7 bases, with 13 bases left between them. Germline loops: CDR1 MDHEN, CDR2 SYDVKM. The CDR3 runs 14 residues. For this clone: Antigen specificity is unknown.

Study-level findings and limits: Clonal diversity was possibly underestimated, and the donors were mostly white British, with more females. Just six AZD1222 recipients tested seropositive at baseline. Close to half of all spike-specific TCRs reportedly target regions of the variants that are unmutated. The study found Spike-specific TCR breadth and depth rose after two AZD1222 doses.

The clonotype was recovered from an adult in good health. The material was peripheral blood, obtained on day 0 of AZD1222 vaccination. This chain uses TRBV28 with TRBJ2-1, with D possibly TRBD1 on 6 matching bases. The CDR3 DNA is TGTGCCAGCAGTTTTAGGCAGGGGAGAAATGAGCAGTTCTTC. Translating gives CASSFRQGRNEQFF.